The 15 T cell receptor beta chains reported below all come from one sample, sequenced in a study of T cells in Graves' hyperthyroidism and ophthalmopathy. RNA transcripts provided the source from which TCR beta CDR3 regions were amplified. With the HTBI primer set, the TCR CDR3 went through a first round of RT-PCR. TCRdb analysed the multiplex PCR reads with MiXCR anew, one entry per CDR3 protein. Of around 600,000 distinct CDR3 sequences in the sample, just under 45% were seen once. Source material: peripheral blood or thyroid tissue (not recorded which). The receptor set was obtained from an adult man with Graves' disease, either hyperthyroidism or ophthalmopathy (not recorded which).

This chain uses TRBV20-1 with TRBJ2-5; 10 bases line up with TRBD1. Germline trimming cut 6 bases from V and 4 bases from J; bases unmatched to any gene: 11. CDR1 is DFQATT, CDR2 SNEGSKA, per germline (reference sequence). This CDR3 is 15 amino acids long. The CDR3 region is CSATSVGQGRETQYF. The CDR3 bases are TGCAGTGCCACCAGTGTGGGACAGGGGCGAGAGACCCAGTACTTC.

This chain links TRBV20-1 with TRBJ1-4; perhaps TRBD1 as D (6 bases). The CDR3 is 14 residues long. Germline loops: CDR1 DFQATT, CDR2 SNEGSKA (reference sequence). The V gene lost 6 bases and the J gene lost 5 bases, with 16 bases spanning the gap. The CDR3 is CSATGTRDNEKLFF. The CDR3, as DNA: TGCAGTGCCACCGGGACAAGGGACAATGAAAAACTGTTTTTT.

This chain links TRBV9 with TRBJ1-5; 9 bases map to TRBD1. Germline assignment: CDR1 SGDLS and CDR2 YYNGEE. The CDR3 loop spans 17 amino acids. With V trimmed by 5 bases and J by 0 bases, 9 bases remained unmatched. The DNA of the CDR3 is TGTGCCAGCAGTAGACGGACAGGGGCGTATAGCAATCAGCCCCAGCATTTT. Its translation: CASSRRTGAYSNQPQHF.

The chain recombines TRBV29-1 with TRBJ2-6; possible D gene TRBD1, 6 bases. Trimming removed 4 bases at V and 0 bases at J, with 7 bases between. Germline CDR1 and CDR2: SQVTM and ANQGSEA. CDR3 length: 14 amino acids. DNA for the CDR3: TGCAGCGTTGTACAGGGCTCTGGGGCCAACGTCCTGACTTTC. Its translation is CSVVQGSGANVLTF.

This rearrangement joins TRBV12-3 or TRBV12-4 to TRBJ1-5; D remains unclear. The V and J ends lost 9 bases and 9 bases respectively, with 24 bases between them. This CDR3 has 15 residues. As DNA, the CDR3 is TGTGCCAGTAGAGAACGGGATCAGGTTGGGTGGCCCCAGCATTTT. As protein: CASRERDQVGWPQHF.

The table lists this clonotype with many counts. The V call is TRBV12-3 or TRBV12-4, the J call TRBJ1-4, with a possible D match to TRBD1 (5 bases). With 10 bases removed from V and 6 bases from J, the gap between germline ends came to 15 bases. This CDR3 is built from 13 residues. CDR3 region: CANRIQGHEKLFF. DNA of the CDR3: TGTGCCAACCGTATCCAGGGTCATGAAAAACTGTTTTTT.

This clonotype was observed a few times. V usage is TRBV6-2 or TRBV6-3 and J usage is TRBJ1-2; the match to TRBD1 covers 8 bases. This CDR3 contains 14 residues. Germline CDR1 and CDR2: MNHEY and SVGEGT. V was pared by 5 bases and J by 6 bases, with 8 bases of the junction left unmatched. CDR3 coding DNA: TGTGCCAGCAGTGAGCCGCCAGGGGGCAATGGCTACACCTTC. This translates into CASSEPPGGNGYTF.

The chain employs TRBV9 and TRBJ2-5, with a tentative D call TRBD2 (5 bases). The germline V gene encodes CDR1 SGDLS and CDR2 YYNGEE. The CDR3 has 15 amino acids. The V end lost 0 bases, the J end lost 4 bases, and 13 bases lay between the germline ends. CDR3 region: CASSVGGSTGETQYF. CDR3 nucleotide sequence: TGTGCCAGCAGCGTAGGTGGGAGCACGGGAGAGACCCAGTACTTC.

The V call is TRBV5-5, the J call TRBJ1-2, with no clear D. The germline gives CDR1 SGHKS, CDR2 YYEKEE (reference sequence). Trimming removed 1 base at V and 8 bases at J, with 9 bases between. The CDR3 has 12 residues. CDR3 residues: CASSLLGLGYTF. The CDR3 DNA reads as TGTGCCAGCAGCTTGTTGGGGTTAGGCTACACCTTC.

This clonotype appeared a few times. The chain uses TRBV29-1 and TRBJ2-7, with D perhaps assigned TRBD1 or TRBD2 (5 bases each). V dropped 5 bases and J dropped 0 bases, with 8 bases sitting between them. In germline, CDR1 is SQVTM, CDR2 ANQGSEA. The CDR3 spans 12 residues. The CDR3 DNA follows: TGCAGCGTTAGGGACGGCTCCTACGAGCAGTACTTC. It is translated as CSVRDGSYEQYF.

The chain is built from TRBV20-1 and TRBJ2-2, with 10 bases aligning to TRBD2. The germline V gene has CDR1 DFQATT and CDR2 SNEGSKA (reference sequence). The CDR3 is 14 residues long. With 5 bases clipped from V and 7 bases from J, the junction kept 7 bases outside the gene matches. The CDR3 here is CSARTSGVVGELFF. In nucleotides, the CDR3 is TGCAGTGCTCGAACTAGCGGGGTAGTCGGGGAGCTGTTTTTT.

This clonotype was seen many times. V and J are TRBV10-3 and TRBJ1-5; D possibly corresponds to TRBD1 (6 bases). This CDR3 spans 15 amino acids. Looked up from germline, CDR1 is ENHRY and CDR2 is SYGVKD. The V and J ends lost 5 bases and 3 bases respectively, with 14 bases between them. As DNA, the CDR3 is TGTGCCATCAGTTCTTCGACAGGAAACAATCAGCCCCAGCATTTT. This codes for CAISSSTGNNQPQHF.

This clonotype was observed at least ten times. This rearrangement joins TRBV29-1 to TRBJ2-7, with D hard to call. The germline V gene has CDR1 SQVTM and CDR2 ANQGSEA. Trimming removed 6 bases at V and 0 bases at J, with 12 bases between. The CDR3 totals 13 residues. The CDR3 coding sequence is TGCAGCGTAGCCGGCCAGAGCTCCTACGAGCAGTACTTC. It translates to CSVAGQSSYEQYF.

The gene calls are TRBV29-1 and TRBJ1-4; 10 bases are a match to TRBD1. The CDR3 has 14 residues. Germline V lookup: CDR1 SQVTM, CDR2 ANQGSEA. The trim removed 7 bases at V and 6 bases at J, leaving 8 bases unmatched. The CDR3 reads CSGIGQGEDEKLFF. DNA for the CDR3: TGCAGCGGGATCGGACAGGGGGAAGATGAAAAACTGTTTTTT.

On this clonotype itself: One base away lies a much larger clone, so this may be a sequencing read error. The chain employs TRBV2 and TRBJ1-2, with unresolved D. From germline, CDR1 is SNHLY and CDR2 FYNNEI. V shed 6 bases and J shed 3 bases, with 11 bases lying between them. This CDR3 is built from 13 residues. This CDR3 reads CASREGDDYGYTF. In DNA form, the CDR3 reads TGTGCCAGCAGGGAGGGAGACGACTATGGCTACACCTTC.